The clone carrying this TCR beta chain was detected many times. The antigen remains unidentified. The sample originates from a study of neurological immune-mediated disorders. Overall study results and limits: HTLV-1-associated myelopathy ranked highest for TCR clonal expansion and multiple sclerosis lowest, beneath healthy controls. When repertoires were grouped phylogenetically, those of 18 of 34 multiple sclerosis patients fell into one related-CDR3 cluster, a possible signature.

The length of the CDR3 is 15 residues. Germline values: CDR1 DFQATT, CDR2 SNEGSKA (reference sequence). V gave up 0 bases and J gave up 0 bases, with 12 bases separating them. The unsorted libraries had their origin in 2 million PBMCs stored at -80 C. Synthesis of cDNA used 5'RACE (with 10-nucleotide random UMIs). TCRdb itself ran the 5' RACE reads through MiXCR, one entry per CDR3 protein. The sample includes some 60,000 distinct CDR3 sequences, around 4.8% of them seen just once. The specimen sequenced was PBMCs. This TCR derives from a woman between 50 and 59 years old with multiple sclerosis. The rearrangement links TRBV20-1 to TRBJ2-7; D gene unclear. The CDR3 sequence is CSARDLTAHSYEQYF. The CDR3 nucleotides read TGCAGTGCTAGAGATTTAACAGCACACTCCTACGAGCAGTACTTC.